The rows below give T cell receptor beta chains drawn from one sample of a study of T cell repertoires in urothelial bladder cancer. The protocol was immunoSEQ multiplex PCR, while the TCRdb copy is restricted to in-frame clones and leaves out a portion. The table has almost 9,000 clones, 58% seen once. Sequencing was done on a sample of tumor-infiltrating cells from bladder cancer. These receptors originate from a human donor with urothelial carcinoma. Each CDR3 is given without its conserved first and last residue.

CDR3 protein: ASRTGAHTEAF
V gene: TRBV6-6
CDR3 length: 11
J gene: TRBJ1-1

CDR3 protein: ASSPGTGNSPLH
V gene: TRBV4-3
CDR3 length: 12
J gene: TRBJ1-6

CDR3 protein: ASRENTEAF
V gene: TRBV6-6
CDR3 length: 9
J gene: TRBJ1-1

CDR3 protein: ASSERRDKNYGYT
V gene: TRBV25-1
CDR3 length: 13
J gene: TRBJ1-2

CDR3 protein: ASSLEGGEIGELF
V gene: TRBV5-1
CDR3 length: 13
J gene: TRBJ2-2

CDR3 protein: ASSFKAIGDTEAF
V gene: TRBV11-2
CDR3 length: 13
J gene: TRBJ1-1

CDR3 protein: ASSSSDTMNTEAF
V gene: TRBV9
CDR3 length: 13
J gene: TRBJ1-1

CDR3 protein: AIKSDLITSNEQF
V gene: TRBV10-3
CDR3 length: 13
J gene: TRBJ2-1

CDR3 protein: ASSLDEGINGYT
V gene: TRBV5-4
CDR3 length: 12
J gene: TRBJ1-2

CDR3 protein: ASSAINYGYT
V gene: TRBV5-4
CDR3 length: 10
J gene: TRBJ1-2

CDR3 protein: ASSLSGAGNEQF
V gene: TRBV5-1
CDR3 length: 12
J gene: TRBJ2-1

CDR3 protein: ASSPPPGTGIEKLF
V gene: TRBV18
CDR3 length: 14
J gene: TRBJ1-4

CDR3 protein: ASSQGTTESTDTQY
V gene: TRBV4-1
CDR3 length: 14
J gene: TRBJ2-3

CDR3 protein: ASSYSASDQPQH
V gene: TRBV6-5
CDR3 length: 12
J gene: TRBJ1-5

CDR3 protein: AIRPGQGRNEQF
V gene: TRBV5-4
CDR3 length: 12
J gene: TRBJ2-1

CDR3 protein: ASSEWGSNSYEQY
V gene: TRBV2
CDR3 length: 13
J gene: TRBJ2-7

CDR3 protein: SVAPRPGDRHTQY
V gene: TRBV29-1
CDR3 length: 13
J gene: TRBJ2-3

CDR3 protein: ASRLTYRVWNQPQH
V gene: TRBV12-2
CDR3 length: 14
J gene: TRBJ1-5

CDR3 protein: ASSETGRDTEAF
V gene: TRBV10-1
CDR3 length: 12
J gene: TRBJ1-1

CDR3 protein: ASSESKHWQVGTGELF
V gene: TRBV10-1
CDR3 length: 16
J gene: TRBJ2-2

CDR3 protein: ASSLVGEQF
V gene: TRBV7-2
CDR3 length: 9
J gene: TRBJ2-1

CDR3 protein: ASTLAGGPGNEQY
V gene: TRBV6-1
CDR3 length: 13
J gene: TRBJ2-7

CDR3 protein: ASSLDRVSSGNTIY
V gene: TRBV5-1
CDR3 length: 14
J gene: TRBJ1-3

CDR3 protein: ASRLQGNYGYT
V gene: TRBV6-5
CDR3 length: 11
J gene: TRBJ1-2

CDR3 protein: ASSLGIRPGRAETQY
V gene: TRBV11-3
CDR3 length: 15
J gene: TRBJ2-5

CDR3 protein: ASSLDGLNTEAF
V gene: TRBV5-4
CDR3 length: 12
J gene: TRBJ1-1

CDR3 protein: ASSRTGGFLRPQH
V gene: TRBV6-5
CDR3 length: 13
J gene: TRBJ1-5

CDR3 protein: ASSAQTTANSPLH
V gene: TRBV6-6
CDR3 length: 13
J gene: TRBJ1-6

CDR3 protein: AWSSGGGGMMDEKLF
V gene: TRBV30
CDR3 length: 15
J gene: TRBJ1-4

CDR3 protein: ASRVMGLPIHEQF
V gene: TRBV6-5
CDR3 length: 13
J gene: TRBJ2-1

CDR3 protein: ASSSQGKMNTEAF
V gene: TRBV5-1
CDR3 length: 13
J gene: TRBJ1-1

CDR3 protein: ASSKFPYGDGYT
V gene: TRBV21-1
CDR3 length: 12
J gene: TRBJ1-2

CDR3 protein: ASSLAAGTIIQY
V gene: TRBV5-1
CDR3 length: 12
J gene: TRBJ2-4

CDR3 protein: ASSLVSAGDYEQY
V gene: TRBV11-2
CDR3 length: 13
J gene: TRBJ2-7

CDR3 protein: ASSLAEVLEAF
V gene: TRBV5-6
CDR3 length: 11
J gene: TRBJ1-1

CDR3 protein: ASSQLSSYNEQF
V gene: TRBV5-1
CDR3 length: 12
J gene: TRBJ2-1

CDR3 protein: ASRQQGNEKLF
V gene: TRBV6-6
CDR3 length: 11
J gene: TRBJ1-4

CDR3 protein: ASSFIQVSEAF
V gene: TRBV28
CDR3 length: 11
J gene: TRBJ1-1

CDR3 protein: ASSAGTATDTQY
V gene: TRBV6-6
CDR3 length: 12
J gene: TRBJ2-3

CDR3 protein: ASSSADRVQPQH
V gene: TRBV7-2
CDR3 length: 12
J gene: TRBJ1-5

CDR3 protein: ASSATSGALNTGELF
V gene: TRBV18
CDR3 length: 15
J gene: TRBJ2-2

CDR3 protein: ASSQDGRGLTEAF
V gene: TRBV4-1
CDR3 length: 13
J gene: TRBJ1-1

CDR3 protein: ASSRTYEQY
V gene: TRBV6-6
CDR3 length: 9
J gene: TRBJ2-7

CDR3 protein: ASSQDSGGALNEQF
V gene: TRBV4-1
CDR3 length: 14
J gene: TRBJ2-1

CDR3 protein: ASSVDRGRSPLH
V gene: TRBV5-6
CDR3 length: 12
J gene: TRBJ1-6

CDR3 protein: ASSVGLAGRSTDTQY
V gene: TRBV9
CDR3 length: 15
J gene: TRBJ2-3

CDR3 protein: ASSTQQGAYT
V gene: TRBV25-1
CDR3 length: 10
J gene: TRBJ1-2

CDR3 protein: ASSLARVGSEAF
V gene: TRBV7-2
CDR3 length: 12
J gene: TRBJ1-1

CDR3 protein: ASSVMGGHNEQF
V gene: TRBV10-2
CDR3 length: 12
J gene: TRBJ2-1

CDR3 protein: ASSPSRATGELF
V gene: TRBV7-2
CDR3 length: 12
J gene: TRBJ2-2

CDR3 protein: ATSRDRAYGYT
V gene: TRBV15
CDR3 length: 11
J gene: TRBJ1-2

CDR3 protein: ASSFGAGDRDTQY
V gene: TRBV5-4
CDR3 length: 13
J gene: TRBJ2-3

CDR3 protein: ASSPGTDGYT
V gene: TRBV6-6
CDR3 length: 10
J gene: TRBJ1-2

CDR3 protein: ASSRLQGSTDTQY
V gene: TRBV5-1
CDR3 length: 13
J gene: TRBJ2-3

CDR3 protein: ASSLDGHGYT
V gene: TRBV7-9
CDR3 length: 10
J gene: TRBJ1-2